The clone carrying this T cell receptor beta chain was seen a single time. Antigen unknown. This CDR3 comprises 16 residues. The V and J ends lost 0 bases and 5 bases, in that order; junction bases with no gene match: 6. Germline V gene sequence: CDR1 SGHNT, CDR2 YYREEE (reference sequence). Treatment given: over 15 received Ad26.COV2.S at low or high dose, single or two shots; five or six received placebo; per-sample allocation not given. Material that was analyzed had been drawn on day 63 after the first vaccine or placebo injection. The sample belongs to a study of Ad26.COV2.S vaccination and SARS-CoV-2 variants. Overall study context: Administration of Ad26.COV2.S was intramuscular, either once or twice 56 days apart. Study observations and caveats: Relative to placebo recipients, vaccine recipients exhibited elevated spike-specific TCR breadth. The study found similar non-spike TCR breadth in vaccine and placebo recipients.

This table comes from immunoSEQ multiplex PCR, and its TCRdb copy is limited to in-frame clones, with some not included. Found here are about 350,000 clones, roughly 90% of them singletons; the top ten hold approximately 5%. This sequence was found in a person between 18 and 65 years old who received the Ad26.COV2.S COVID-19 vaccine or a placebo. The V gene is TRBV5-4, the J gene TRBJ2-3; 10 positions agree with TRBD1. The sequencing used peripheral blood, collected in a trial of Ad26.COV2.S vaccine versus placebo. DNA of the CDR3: TGTGCCAGCAGCTTGGGCCGGGACAGGGGAAGAGATACGCAGTATTTT. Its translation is CASSLGRDRGRDTQYF.